The clone carrying this T cell receptor (beta chain) was counted ten times or more. These data come from a study of regulatory T cells in long-lasting Graves disease. Germline assignment: CDR1 SNHLY and CDR2 FYNNEI. V shed 3 bases and J shed 7 bases, with 15 bases lying between them. The CDR3 is 15 amino acids. Through Arm-PCR of CDR3 regions and iRepertoire HTBI primers, TCR beta libraries were built. Via MiXCR, TCRdb re-called the multiplex PCR reads, giving one row per CDR3 protein. The sample lists approximately 400,000 distinct CDR3 sequences; less than 20% were seen once. Time point in this sample: newly diagnosed GD, antithyroid drugs for less than 3 months. PBMCs provided the RNA from which the TCR library was made.

The chain is built from TRBV2 and TRBJ2-2, with a tentative D call TRBD2 (5 bases). This clonotype was sampled from a female donor with Graves disease. Sequenced material: peripheral blood mononuclear cells (PBMCs), taken at new diagnosis, from a patient treated with antithyroid drugs. CDR3 sequence: CASSDLGSDNGELFF. For the CDR3, the DNA is TGTGCCAGCAGTGATTTGGGGAGTGATAACGGGGAGCTGTTTTTT.